These 19 T cell receptor beta chains were sequenced from one sample in a study of cytomegalovirus exposure and HLA in healthy donors. This PCR relied on a set of 60 Vbeta primers and 13 Jbeta primers. Only in-frame clones appear in the TCRdb table, and some are missing; sequencing was by immunoSEQ multiplex PCR. The table shows 150,000 to 200,000 clones, with 75% to 90% occurring only once. Sequencing used PBMCs. All receptors derive from a boy younger than 10 in good health and CMV-seronegative.

This clone has a single count. The chain is built from TRBV7-9 and TRBJ1-1; D is uncertain. Germline-derived CDR1 and CDR2 are SEHNR and FQNEAQ (reference sequence). Trimming pared 2 bases from V and 10 bases from J, leaving 11 bases between. This CDR3 has 12 residues. The CDR3 region is CASSLYERVAFF. The DNA for the CDR3 is TGTGCCAGCAGCTTATACGAGCGCGTAGCTTTCTTT. The full variable domain, in which reference TRBV7-9 and TRBJ1-1 provide the parts outside the CDR3, is DTGVSQNPRHKITKRGQNVTFRCDPISEHNRLYWYRQTLGQGPEFLTYFQNEAQLEKSRLLSDRFSAERPKGSFSTLEIQRTEQGDSAMYLCASSLYERVAFFGQGTRLTVV.

V is TRBV5-1 and J is TRBJ2-1; 11 positions match TRBD1. V was pared by 7 bases and J by 4 bases, with 4 bases of the junction left unmatched. Germline V gives CDR1 SGHRS, CDR2 YFSETQ. The CDR3 extends over 14 amino acids. For the CDR3, the DNA is TGCGCCAGCCAGGGACAGGGGGGTTACAATGAGCAGTTCTTC. Translated, it gives CASQGQGGYNEQFF. Supplemented by reference TRBV5-1 and TRBJ2-1, the full variable domain reads KAGVTQTPRYLIKTRGQQVTLSCSPISGHRSVSWYQQTPGQGLQFLFEYFSETQRNKGNFPGRFSGRQFSNSRSEMNVSTLELGDSALYLCASQGQGGYNEQFFGPGTRLTVL.

This chain links TRBV6-1 with TRBJ2-5; 7 bases agree with TRBD1. The CDR3 is made up of 13 amino acids. In germline, CDR1 is MNHNS, CDR2 SASEGT. V lost 4 bases and J lost 5; bases outside the gene matches: 4. CDR3 loop: CASSADRAETQYF. The CDR3 DNA sequence: TGTGCCAGCAGTGCTGACAGGGCGGAGACCCAGTACTTC.

The rearrangement links TRBV7-3 to TRBJ2-7; TRBD1 is a possible D gene (5 bases). Germline V gives CDR1 SGHTA, CDR2 FQGTGA. The CDR3 is 15 residues long. Between the trimmed V and J ends, which lost 5 bases and 0 bases, there was a span of 14 bases. DNA of the CDR3: TGTGCCAGCAGCATCGCTGGGGCCAGCTCCTACGAGCAGTACTTC. Translation: CASSIAGASSYEQYF.

This sequence joins TRBV4-1 and TRBJ1-1; a weak D match, TRBD1 (6 bases). The V gene lost 1 base and the J gene lost 7 bases, with 16 bases spanning the gap. This CDR3 is 15 amino acids long. CDR1 and CDR2 from the germline V gene are MGHRA and YSYEKL. The CDR3 reads CASSQVAGAVFEAFF. CDR3 in DNA: TGCGCCAGCAGCCAAGTTGCAGGGGCCGTCTTTGAAGCTTTCTTT.

The V and J genes are TRBV6-6 and TRBJ1-6, with D possibly TRBD1 on 5 matching bases. The V end was cut by 7 bases, the J end by 9 bases, with 19 bases between. CDR1 is MNHNY, CDR2 SVGAGI, per germline (reference sequence). The CDR3 contains 15 residues. The CDR3 region has the DNA TGTGCCAGCATAACGAGATGGGGGGGAGGTTCACCCCTCCACTTT. This translates into CASITRWGGGSPLHF.

V is TRBV19 and J is TRBJ1-1; tentative D call: TRBD1 (5 bases). The CDR3 has 16 residues. Germline CDR1 and CDR2: LNHDA and SQIVND (reference sequence). V gave up 5 bases and J gave up 0 bases, with 16 bases separating them. In DNA form, the CDR3 reads TGTGCCAGTAGTGACCTAGAAAAGGGGTTGAACACTGAAGCTTTCTTT. This sequence encodes CASSDLEKGLNTEAFF.

The rearrangement links TRBV30 to TRBJ2-1; 8 bases map to TRBD2. From germline, CDR1 is GTSNPN and CDR2 SVGIG (reference sequence). V trimming: 2 bases; J trimming: 9 bases; junction bases outside the gene matches: 0. This CDR3 is built from 11 residues. The CDR3 region is CAWSRGGEQFF. CDR3 nucleotides: TGTGCCTGGAGTCGGGGGGGTGAGCAGTTCTTC. Full variable domain (outside the CDR3, taken from reference TRBV30 and TRBJ2-1): SQTIHQWPATLVQPVGSPLSLECTVEGTSNPNLYWYRQAAGRGLQLLFYSVGIGQISSEVPQNLSASRPQDRQFILSSKKLLLSDSGFYLCAWSRGGEQFFGPGTRLTVL.

The chain carries TRBV11-2 and TRBJ1-4; 8 bases match TRBD1. The CDR3 has 15 amino acids. The germline V gene encodes CDR1 SGHAT and CDR2 FQNNGV. V trimming: 5 bases; J trimming: 6 bases; junction bases outside the gene matches: 8. The CDR3 loop is CASSPRTGSDEKLFF. In nucleotides, the CDR3 is TGTGCCAGCAGCCCGCGGACAGGGTCTGATGAAAAACTGTTTTTT.

CDR3 region: CASSQAGHNYGYTF. For the CDR3, the DNA is TGCGCCAGCAGCCAAGCGGGTCACAACTATGGCTACACCTTC. V gene TRBV4-3 combines with J gene TRBJ1-2; no clear D gene. The CDR3 is 14 residues long. V dropped 1 base and J dropped 2 bases, with 8 bases sitting between them. Germline CDR1 LGHNA, CDR2 YSLEER.

This clone was recorded once. The V gene is TRBV5-1, the J gene TRBJ2-5; 7 bases agree with TRBD2. Per the germline V gene, CDR1 is SGHRS and CDR2 is YFSETQ. With V trimmed by 5 bases and J by 2 bases, 9 bases remained unmatched. The length of the CDR3 is 15 residues. The DNA of the CDR3 is TGCGCCAGCAGACAAAACGGGGGGATTCAAGAGACCCAGTACTTC. Translating it yields CASRQNGGIQETQYF.

This chain links TRBV5-8 with TRBJ2-5; tentative D call: TRBD2 (5 bases). Trimming stripped 0 bases from V and 4 bases from J, with 13 bases between. CDR3 length equals 15 residues. Germline-derived CDR1 and CDR2 are SGHTS and YDEGEE. This chain's CDR3 is CASSLVDIEGETQYF. CDR3 coding DNA: TGTGCCAGCAGCTTGGTCGACATCGAGGGAGAGACCCAGTACTTC.

This chain links TRBV6-6 with TRBJ2-2; no reliable D call. The germline V gene has CDR1 MNHNY and CDR2 SVGAGI (reference sequence). CDR3 length equals 16 residues. V was shortened by 7 bases and J by 0 bases, with 15 bases between the two germline ends. Written as DNA, the CDR3 is TGTGCCAGCATTAATTCCGCTAGTCCGAACACCGGGGAGCTGTTTTTT. It translates to CASINSASPNTGELFF.

The genes are TRBV27 and TRBJ2-7, with 14 bases that match TRBD2. There are 15 residues in the CDR3. V gave up 5 bases and J gave up 4 bases; unmatched junction bases: 4. Looked up from germline, CDR1 is MNHEY and CDR2 is SMNVEV (reference sequence). In DNA form, the CDR3 reads TGTGCCAGCAGTCTCGGGACTAGCGGGAGTTACGAGCAGTACTTC. As protein: CASSLGTSGSYEQYF.

In this sample, this clone turned up once. The V call is TRBV2, the J call TRBJ1-3, with 8 bases that match TRBD1. The V gene's germline CDR1 is SNHLY and CDR2 FYNNEI. CDR3 length equals 19 residues. The junction had 15 bases not matched to a gene; V was cut back by 1 base and J by 4 bases. In nucleotides, the CDR3 is TGTGCCAGCAGTGAAGTCGTAGGGACAGGCCTTCGATTGGGAAACACCATATATTTT. This gives the protein CASSEVVGTGLRLGNTIYF.

This chain joins TRBV7-2 and TRBJ2-7, with TRBD1 matching 7 bases. This CDR3 spans 15 amino acids. Germline V gene data show CDR1 as SGHTA and CDR2 as FQGNSA. With V trimmed by 5 bases and J by 5 bases, 12 bases remained unmatched. The CDR3 DNA follows: TGTGCCAGCAGCCTACCGGGACAGTGGGGCCACGAGCAGTACTTC. It specifies CASSLPGQWGHEQYF.

This chain uses TRBV6-4 with TRBJ1-2; TRBD1 matches at 7 bases. Germline V gives CDR1 MRHNA, CDR2 SNTAGT. This CDR3 comprises 15 residues. Trimming took 7 bases from V and 5 from J; bases not matched to a gene: 13. CDR3 nucleotides: TGTGCCAGCAAACAACGAACCGGGACAGAGTATGGCTACACCTTC. Its translation: CASKQRTGTEYGYTF.

CDR3 coding DNA: TGCGCCAGCAGCCCCTTTAATTGGGAGTACAATGAGCAGTTCTTC. Its protein product is CASSPFNWEYNEQFF. The chain carries TRBV5-1 and TRBJ2-1; D might be TRBD2 (5 bases). V gave up 4 bases and J gave up 4 bases, with 15 bases separating them. The germline V gene has CDR1 SGHRS and CDR2 YFSETQ. The CDR3 loop spans 15 amino acids. Full variable domain (remainder filled in from reference TRBV5-1 and TRBJ2-1): KAGVTQTPRYLIKTRGQQVTLSCSPISGHRSVSWYQQTPGQGLQFLFEYFSETQRNKGNFPGRFSGRQFSNSRSEMNVSTLELGDSALYLCASSPFNWEYNEQFFGPGTRLTVL.

The rearrangement links TRBV19 to TRBJ1-1; D is unresolved. Germline CDR1 and CDR2: LNHDA and SQIVND (reference sequence). This CDR3 contains 13 residues. Trimming removed 4 bases at V and 1 base at J, with 7 bases between. The CDR3 here is CASSTVKNTEAFF. In DNA form, the CDR3 reads TGTGCCAGTAGTACGGTGAAGAACACTGAAGCTTTCTTT. Using reference TRBV19 and TRBJ1-1 for the parts outside the CDR3, the full variable domain is DGGITQSPKYLFRKEGQNVTLSCEQNLNHDAMYWYRQDPGQGLRLIYYSQIVNDFQKGDIAEGYSVSREKKESFPLTVTSAQKNPTAFYLCASSTVKNTEAFFGQGTRLTVV.